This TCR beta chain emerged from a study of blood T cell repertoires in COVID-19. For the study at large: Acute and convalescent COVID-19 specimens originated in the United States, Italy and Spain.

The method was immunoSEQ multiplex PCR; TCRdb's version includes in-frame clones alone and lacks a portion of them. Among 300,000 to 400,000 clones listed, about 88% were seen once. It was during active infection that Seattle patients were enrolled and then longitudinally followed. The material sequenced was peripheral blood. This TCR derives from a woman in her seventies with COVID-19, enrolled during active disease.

The CDR3 spells CASSPRPGTEAFF. The DNA of the CDR3 is TGTGCCAGCAGCCCTAGGCCTGGCACTGAAGCTTTCTTT. The rearrangement joins TRBV27 to TRBJ1-1, with D uncertain. V was pared by 6 bases and J by 4 bases, with 12 bases between. Germline V lookup: CDR1 MNHEY, CDR2 SMNVEV (reference sequence). This CDR3 has 13 residues.